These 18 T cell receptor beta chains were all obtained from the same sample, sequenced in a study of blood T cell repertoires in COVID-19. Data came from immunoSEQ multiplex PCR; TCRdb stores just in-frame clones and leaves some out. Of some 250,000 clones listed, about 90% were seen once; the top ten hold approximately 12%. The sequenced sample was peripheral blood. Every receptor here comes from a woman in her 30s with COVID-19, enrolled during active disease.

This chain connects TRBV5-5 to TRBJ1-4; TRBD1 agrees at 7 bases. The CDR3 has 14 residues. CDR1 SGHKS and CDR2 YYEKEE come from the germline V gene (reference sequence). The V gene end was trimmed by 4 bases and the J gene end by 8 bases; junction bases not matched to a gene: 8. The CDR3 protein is CASSRRQGDEKLFF. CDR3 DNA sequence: TGTGCCAGCAGCCGGAGACAGGGCGACGAAAAACTGTTTTTT.

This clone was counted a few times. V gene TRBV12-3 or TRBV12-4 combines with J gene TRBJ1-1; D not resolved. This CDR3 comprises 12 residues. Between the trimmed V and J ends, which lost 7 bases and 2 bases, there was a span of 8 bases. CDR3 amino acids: CASNTANTEAFF. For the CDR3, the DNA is TGTGCCAGCAACACAGCAAACACTGAAGCTTTCTTT.

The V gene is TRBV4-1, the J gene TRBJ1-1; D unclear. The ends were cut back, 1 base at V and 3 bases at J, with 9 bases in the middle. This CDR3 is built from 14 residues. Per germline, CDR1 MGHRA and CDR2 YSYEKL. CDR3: CASSQGSGYTEAFF. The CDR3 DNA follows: TGCGCCAGCAGCCAAGGATCGGGGTACACTGAAGCTTTCTTT.

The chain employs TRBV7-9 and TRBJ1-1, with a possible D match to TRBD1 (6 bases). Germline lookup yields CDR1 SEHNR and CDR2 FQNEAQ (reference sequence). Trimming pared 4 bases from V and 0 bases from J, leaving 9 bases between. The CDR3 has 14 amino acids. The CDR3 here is CASSSGQMNTEAFF. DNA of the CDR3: TGTGCCAGCAGCTCCGGACAGATGAACACTGAAGCTTTCTTT.

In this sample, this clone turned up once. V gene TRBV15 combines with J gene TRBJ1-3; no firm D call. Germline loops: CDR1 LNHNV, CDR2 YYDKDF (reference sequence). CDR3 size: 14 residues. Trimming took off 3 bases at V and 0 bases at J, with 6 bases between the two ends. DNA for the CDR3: TGTGCCACCAGCAGGTCAGACTCTGGAAACACCATATATTTT. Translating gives CATSRSDSGNTIYF.

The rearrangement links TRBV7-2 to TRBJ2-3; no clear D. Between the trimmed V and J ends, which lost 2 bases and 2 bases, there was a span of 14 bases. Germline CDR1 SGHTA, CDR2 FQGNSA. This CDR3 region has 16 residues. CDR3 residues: CASSLMATTLTDTQYF. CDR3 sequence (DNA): TGTGCCAGCAGCTTAATGGCCACGACTCTCACAGATACGCAGTATTTT.

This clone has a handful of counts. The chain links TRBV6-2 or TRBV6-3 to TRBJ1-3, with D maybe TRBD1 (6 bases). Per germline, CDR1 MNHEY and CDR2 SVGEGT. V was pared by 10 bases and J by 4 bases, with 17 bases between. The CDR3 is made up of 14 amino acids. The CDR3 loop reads CATNPTGPGNTIYF. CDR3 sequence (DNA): TGTGCCACCAACCCGACAGGCCCGGGAAACACCATATATTTT.

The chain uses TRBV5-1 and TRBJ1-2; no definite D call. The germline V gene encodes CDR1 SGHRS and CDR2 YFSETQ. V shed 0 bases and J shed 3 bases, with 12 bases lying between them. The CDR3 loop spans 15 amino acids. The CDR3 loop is CASSLGPGKDYGYTF. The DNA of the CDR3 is TGCGCCAGCAGCTTGGGTCCGGGTAAGGACTATGGCTACACCTTC.

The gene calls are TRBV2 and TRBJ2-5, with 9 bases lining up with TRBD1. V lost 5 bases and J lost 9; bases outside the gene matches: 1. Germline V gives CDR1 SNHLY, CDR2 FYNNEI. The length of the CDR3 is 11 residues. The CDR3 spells CASSTGGAQYF. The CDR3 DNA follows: TGTGCCAGCAGTACAGGGGGCGCCCAGTACTTC.

In DNA, the CDR3 is TGTGCCAGCAGATTTAGCGGGGGGCCCTACAATGAGCAGTTCTTC. Translation: CASRFSGGPYNEQFF. This chain connects TRBV27 to TRBJ2-1; 10 bases map to TRBD2. The J segment lost 2 bases and the V segment lost 6 bases, leaving 4 bases of the junction unmatched. The CDR3 totals 15 residues. Germline V lookup: CDR1 MNHEY, CDR2 SMNVEV (reference sequence).

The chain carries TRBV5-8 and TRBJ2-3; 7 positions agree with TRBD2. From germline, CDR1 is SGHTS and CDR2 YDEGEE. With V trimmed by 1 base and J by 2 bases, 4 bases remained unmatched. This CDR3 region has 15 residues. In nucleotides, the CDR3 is TGTGCCAGCAGCTTGTTCGGGGGGTCCACAGATACGCAGTATTTT. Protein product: CASSLFGGSTDTQYF.

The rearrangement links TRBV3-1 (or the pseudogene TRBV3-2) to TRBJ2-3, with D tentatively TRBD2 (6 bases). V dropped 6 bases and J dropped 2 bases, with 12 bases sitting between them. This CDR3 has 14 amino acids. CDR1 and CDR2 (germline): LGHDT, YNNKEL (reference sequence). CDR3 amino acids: CASRRGLVTDTQYF. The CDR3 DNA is TGTGCCAGCAGACGGGGACTCGTCACAGATACGCAGTATTTT.

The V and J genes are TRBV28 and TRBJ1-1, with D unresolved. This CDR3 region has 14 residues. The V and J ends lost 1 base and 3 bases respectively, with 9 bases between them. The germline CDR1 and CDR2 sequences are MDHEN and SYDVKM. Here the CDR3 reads CASSLSARYTEAFF. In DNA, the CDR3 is TGTGCCAGCAGTTTATCGGCCAGGTACACTGAAGCTTTCTTT.

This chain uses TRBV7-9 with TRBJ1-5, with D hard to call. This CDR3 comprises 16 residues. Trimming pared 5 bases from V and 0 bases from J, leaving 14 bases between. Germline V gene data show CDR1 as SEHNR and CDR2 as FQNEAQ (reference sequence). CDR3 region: CASSRSGKYSNQPQHF. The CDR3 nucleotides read TGTGCCAGCAGCAGATCCGGGAAATATAGCAATCAGCCCCAGCATTTT.

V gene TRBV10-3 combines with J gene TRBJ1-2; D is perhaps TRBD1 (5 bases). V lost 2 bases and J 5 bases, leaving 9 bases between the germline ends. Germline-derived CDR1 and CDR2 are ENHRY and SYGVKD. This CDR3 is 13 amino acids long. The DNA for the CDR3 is TGTGCCATCAGTGAGGAGACAGATTATGGCTACACCTTC. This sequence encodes CAISEETDYGYTF.

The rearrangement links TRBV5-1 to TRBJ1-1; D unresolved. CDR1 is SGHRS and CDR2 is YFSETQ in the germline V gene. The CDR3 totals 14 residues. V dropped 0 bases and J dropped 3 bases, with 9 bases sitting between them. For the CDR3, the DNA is TGCGCCAGCAGCTTGGATGGCGGAGACACTGAAGCTTTCTTT. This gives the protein CASSLDGGDTEAFF.

The CDR3 region is CASSLAGVGNQPQHF. The CDR3 DNA reads as TGCGCCAGCAGCTTGGCGGGGGTGGGGAATCAGCCCCAGCATTTT. The chain is built from TRBV5-1 and TRBJ1-5, with TRBD1 as a possible D gene (5 bases). CDR3 size: 15 residues. Trimming took 0 bases from V and 4 from J, leaving 11 bases between them. Per the germline V gene, CDR1 is SGHRS and CDR2 is YFSETQ.

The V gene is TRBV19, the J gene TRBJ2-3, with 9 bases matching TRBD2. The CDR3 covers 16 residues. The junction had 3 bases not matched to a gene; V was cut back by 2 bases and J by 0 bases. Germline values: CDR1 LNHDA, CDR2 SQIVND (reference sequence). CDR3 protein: CASSIMGLASTDTQYF. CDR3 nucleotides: TGTGCCAGTAGTATAATGGGACTAGCCAGCACAGATACGCAGTATTTT.